The 25 T cell receptor beta chains listed next were all sequenced from one sample in a study of blood T cell repertoires in COVID-19. Here immunoSEQ multiplex PCR was the method, and the copy in TCRdb shows in-frame clones only, minus some. In the table there are some 330,000 clones, 92% of which are singletons. Source material: PBMCs or T cells enriched from blood (not recorded which). The receptors derive from a woman younger than 45 who had recovered from COVID-19.

For this clone: Other DNA variants within this sample encode the same CDR3. This chain joins TRBV28 and TRBJ1-4; TRBD1 agrees at 9 bases. The CDR3 spans 14 residues. Germline values: CDR1 MDHEN, CDR2 SYDVKM. V trimming: 5 bases; J trimming: 4 bases; junction bases outside the gene matches: 2. Written as DNA, the CDR3 is TGTGCCAGCAGTCAGACAGGGGGTAATGAAAAACTGTTTTTT. This encodes CASSQTGGNEKLFF.

The chain combines TRBV2 with TRBJ1-6; 9 bases are a match to TRBD1. Trimming cost V 8 bases and J 7 bases; bases outside gene matches: 12. The CDR3 covers 16 residues. From germline, CDR1 is SNHLY and CDR2 FYNNEI. The CDR3 DNA sequence: TGTGCCAGCGGCTTGGGGGTTACAGGGGGCAATTCACCCCTCCACTTT. It specifies CASGLGVTGGNSPLHF.

V and J are TRBV6-6 and TRBJ2-7; D unresolved. V was trimmed by 1 base and J by 2 bases, leaving 15 bases between them. CDR1 and CDR2 (germline): MNHNY, SVGAGI (reference sequence). The CDR3 sequence is 16 residues long. The CDR3 reads CASSYWSKHETYEQYF. The CDR3 DNA follows: TGTGCCAGCAGTTACTGGTCGAAACATGAAACCTACGAGCAGTACTTC.

CDR3 sequence: CASTHGVGASLSYEQYF. In nucleotides, the CDR3 is TGCGCCAGCACCCATGGGGTGGGGGCCTCCCTTAGCTACGAGCAGTACTTC. The chain recombines TRBV10-2 with TRBJ2-7; D is possibly TRBD1 (6 bases). Trimming cost V 7 bases and J 3 bases, with 25 bases left between them. The CDR3 contains 17 residues. Germline CDR1 reads WSHSY; CDR2 reads SAAADI.

The table lists this clone with a count of one. This sequence joins TRBV11-2 and TRBJ1-5; the D gene is possibly TRBD1 (6 bases). V was trimmed by 1 base and J by 4 bases, leaving 11 bases between them. The germline V gene encodes CDR1 SGHAT and CDR2 FQNNGV. The CDR3 is 15 amino acids. CDR3: CASSLVSGDNQPQHF. The CDR3 DNA reads TGTGCCAGCAGCTTAGTGTCAGGGGATAATCAGCCCCAGCATTTT. The full variable domain, completed using reference TRBV11-2 and TRBJ1-5, is EAGVAQSPRYKIIEKRQSVAFWCNPISGHATLYWYQQILGQGPKLLIQFQNNGVVDDSQLPKDRFSAERLKGVDSTLKIQPAKLEDSAVYLCASSLVSGDNQPQHFGDGTRLSIL.

This clone was found once. The J gene is TRBJ2-7, the V gene TRBV6-2 or TRBV6-3; 10 bases are shared with TRBD2. Unmatched junction bases numbered 12, after V lost 8 bases and J lost 5 bases. Germline loops: CDR1 MNHEY, CDR2 SVGEGT. The CDR3 spans 15 residues. The CDR3 bases are TGTGCCAGCCGCCTAGCGGGAGACCGGCTCCACGAGCAGTACTTC. Protein: CASRLAGDRLHEQYF.

CDR3 residues: CASSLEGQGSETQYF. The CDR3 DNA sequence: TGTGCCAGCAGCTTAGAGGGACAGGGATCAGAGACCCAGTACTTC. The chain joins TRBV13 to TRBJ2-5; 9 bases line up with TRBD1. Germline lookup yields CDR1 PRHDT and CDR2 FYEKMQ (reference sequence). The V and J ends lost 1 base and 4 bases, in that order; junction bases with no gene match: 4. The CDR3 has 15 amino acids.

CDR3 sequence: CASSSDRDVNQPQHF. The CDR3 DNA reads TGTGCCAGCAGTTCTGACAGGGACGTAAATCAGCCCCAGCATTTT. The genes are TRBV6-5 and TRBJ1-5; 7 bases align to TRBD1. The CDR3 consists of 15 residues. Germline V gene sequence: CDR1 MNHEY, CDR2 SVGAGI. V was clipped by 4 bases and J by 4 bases; unmatched bases: 7.

The chain uses TRBV6-4 and TRBJ1-3; D might be TRBD1 (6 bases). CDR3 length: 18 residues. Trimming took 0 bases from V and 0 from J, leaving 15 bases between them. The germline V gene encodes CDR1 MRHNA and CDR2 SNTAGT. CDR3 in amino acids: CASSDSTGLGVSGNTIYF. In DNA, the CDR3 is TGTGCCAGCAGTGACTCGACAGGTTTAGGGGTCTCTGGAAACACCATATATTTT.

This chain joins TRBV28 and TRBJ1-5; 7 nucleotides match TRBD1. This CDR3 spans 14 amino acids. Looked up from germline, CDR1 is MDHEN and CDR2 is SYDVKM. Trimming took 3 bases from V and 7 from J; bases not matched to a gene: 6. In DNA, the CDR3 is TGTGCCAGCAGTTTTAGACAGGGTAGGCAGCCCCAGCATTTT. It translates to CASSFRQGRQPQHF.

The gene calls are TRBV14 and TRBJ1-1; 7 nucleotides agree with TRBD1. The CDR3 extends over 14 amino acids. V lost 1 base, J lost 4 bases, and 3 bases stayed unmatched. Germline V gives CDR1 SGHDN, CDR2 FVKESK. CDR3 coding DNA: TGTGCCAGCAGCCAAGGACAGGGAGGCACTGAAGCTTTCTTT. Its protein product is CASSQGQGGTEAFF.

This chain links TRBV4-3 with TRBJ2-3; the match to TRBD1 covers 8 bases. Germline V lookup: CDR1 LGHNA, CDR2 YSLEER. With 4 bases clipped from V and 2 bases from J, the junction kept 5 bases outside the gene matches. This CDR3 has 15 residues. The CDR3 protein is CASSPGQGLTDTQYF. The DNA of the CDR3 is TGCGCCAGCAGCCCCGGACAGGGCCTCACAGATACGCAGTATTTT.

The gene calls are TRBV20-1 and TRBJ1-1; possible D gene TRBD1, 6 bases. Germline loops: CDR1 DFQATT, CDR2 SNEGSKA (reference sequence). CDR3 length: 11 amino acids. V was cut by 3 bases and J by 11 bases, with 13 bases left in between. CDR3 residues: CSASVQGWAFF. The CDR3 DNA sequence: TGCAGTGCTAGTGTCCAGGGGTGGGCTTTCTTT.

The CDR3 DNA is TGTGCCAGCAGTGATCTGGCTAGCGCATACGAGCAGTACTTC. Its protein product is CASSDLASAYEQYF. The V call is TRBV2, the J call TRBJ2-7; the D gene is possibly TRBD2 (6 bases). Germline V gene sequence: CDR1 SNHLY, CDR2 FYNNEI. The CDR3 is made up of 14 amino acids. The V end was cut by 3 bases, the J end by 4 bases, with 13 bases between.

This chain joins TRBV7-2 and TRBJ2-7; no firm D call. Germline V gene sequence: CDR1 SGHTA, CDR2 FQGNSA. Trimming cost V 5 bases and J 4 bases, with 9 bases left between them. The CDR3 covers 12 residues. CDR3 sequence: CASSLDQYEQYF. The CDR3 nucleotides are TGTGCCAGCAGCCTAGACCAGTACGAGCAGTACTTC.

This sequence joins TRBV11-2 and TRBJ2-7; TRBD1 matches 10 bases. Germline V gene lookup returns CDR1 SGHAT and CDR2 FQNNGV. CDR3 size: 15 residues. J lost 0 bases, V lost 4 bases, and 3 bases had no gene match. The CDR3 sequence is CASSWGTGDSYEQYF. The DNA of the CDR3 is TGTGCCAGCAGCTGGGGGACAGGGGACTCCTACGAGCAGTACTTC.

The chain joins TRBV19 to TRBJ1-1, with D unclear. Germline values: CDR1 LNHDA, CDR2 SQIVND (reference sequence). This CDR3 has 13 residues. The V and J ends lost 3 bases and 7 bases respectively, with 12 bases between them. As DNA, the CDR3 is TGTGCCAGTAGTATGATCGGCGGGAATGAAGCTTTCTTT. This codes for CASSMIGGNEAFF. Filled out from reference TRBV19 and TRBJ1-1, the complete variable domain reads DGGITQSPKYLFRKEGQNVTLSCEQNLNHDAMYWYRQDPGQGLRLIYYSQIVNDFQKGDIAEGYSVSREKKESFPLTVTSAQKNPTAFYLCASSMIGGNEAFFGQGTRLTVV.

V and J are TRBV24-1 and TRBJ2-1, with 9 bases fitting TRBD1. V lost 5 bases, J lost 4 bases, and 5 bases stayed unmatched. The germline V gene encodes CDR1 KGHDR and CDR2 SFDVKD. The length of the CDR3 is 15 residues. The CDR3 sequence: CATSGQGDSYNEQFF. The DNA for the CDR3 is TGTGCCACCAGTGGACAGGGGGACTCTTACAATGAGCAGTTCTTC.

The V and J genes are TRBV28 and TRBJ1-2; no clear D. Trimming removed 5 bases at V and 6 bases at J, with 25 bases between. The CDR3 consists of 17 residues. CDR1 is MDHEN and CDR2 is SYDVKM in the germline V gene. The DNA for the CDR3 is TGTGCCAGCAGTCCCCTTTGGACGAGGACGGAGGATGATGGCTACACCTTC. This encodes CASSPLWTRTEDDGYTF.

Remarks on this clone: Within the sample, other DNA sequences also encode this same CDR3. The rearrangement uses TRBV6-5 and TRBJ1-1; D is unclear. The CDR3 totals 13 residues. Between the trimmed V and J ends, which lost 0 bases and 8 bases, there was a span of 10 bases. Germline V gives CDR1 MNHEY, CDR2 SVGAGI. CDR3 DNA sequence: TGTGCCAGCAGTTACTCGAGTACCGGGGAAGCTTTCTTT. Translating it yields CASSYSSTGEAFF.

The V call is TRBV4-3, the J call TRBJ1-2; D gene unclear. The CDR3 extends over 15 amino acids. CDR1 is LGHNA and CDR2 is YSLEER in the germline V gene. The V end was cut by 0 bases, the J end by 0 bases, with 8 bases between. The CDR3: CASSQEAQTNYGYTF. For the CDR3, the DNA is TGCGCCAGCAGCCAAGAGGCACAGACTAACTATGGCTACACCTTC.

The rearrangement uses TRBV4-1 and TRBJ1-1; a weak D match, TRBD1 (6 bases). This CDR3 is built from 14 residues. V was shortened by 5 bases and J by 0 bases, with 10 bases between the two germline ends. Germline CDR1 is MGHRA and CDR2 is YSYEKL. This CDR3 is CASSKTGMNTEAFF. The CDR3 nucleotides are TGCGCCAGCAGCAAGACAGGAATGAACACTGAAGCTTTCTTT.

This rearrangement joins TRBV6-5 to TRBJ1-5; 9 bases are shared with TRBD1. The CDR3 spans 15 residues. V trimming: 7 bases; J trimming: 3 bases; junction bases outside the gene matches: 7. The germline CDR1 and CDR2 sequences are MNHEY and SVGAGI. CDR3 DNA sequence: TGTGCCAGCAACATACAGGGGGCAGTCAATCAGCCCCAGCATTTT. Amino acid sequence: CASNIQGAVNQPQHF.

The chain uses TRBV7-2 and TRBJ1-2; D gene uncertain. Germline V lookup: CDR1 SGHTA, CDR2 FQGNSA. The V end was cut by 5 bases, the J end by 2 bases, with 12 bases between. This CDR3 has 14 residues. Written as DNA, the CDR3 is TGTGCCAGCAGCCCGTCGCACCAGAACTATGGCTACACCTTC. This codes for CASSPSHQNYGYTF. Combining the CDR3 with reference TRBV7-2 and TRBJ1-2 gives the whole variable domain GAGVSQSPSNKVTEKGKDVELRCDPISGHTALYWYRQSLGQGLEFLIYFQGNSAPDKSGLPSDRFSAERTGGSVSTLTIQRTQQEDSAVYLCASSPSHQNYGYTFGSGTRLTVV.

This chain joins TRBV23-1 and TRBJ2-5; D may be TRBD2 (5 bases). TRBV23-1 belongs to the ORF category, with a function that is uncertain. The ends were cut back, 2 bases at V and 3 bases at J, with 28 bases in the middle. This CDR3 region has 20 residues. The CDR3: CASSQSPGPRERLGEETQYF. CDR3 DNA sequence: TGCGCCAGCAGTCAAAGCCCAGGCCCAAGGGAGCGGTTAGGAGAAGAGACCCAGTACTTC.